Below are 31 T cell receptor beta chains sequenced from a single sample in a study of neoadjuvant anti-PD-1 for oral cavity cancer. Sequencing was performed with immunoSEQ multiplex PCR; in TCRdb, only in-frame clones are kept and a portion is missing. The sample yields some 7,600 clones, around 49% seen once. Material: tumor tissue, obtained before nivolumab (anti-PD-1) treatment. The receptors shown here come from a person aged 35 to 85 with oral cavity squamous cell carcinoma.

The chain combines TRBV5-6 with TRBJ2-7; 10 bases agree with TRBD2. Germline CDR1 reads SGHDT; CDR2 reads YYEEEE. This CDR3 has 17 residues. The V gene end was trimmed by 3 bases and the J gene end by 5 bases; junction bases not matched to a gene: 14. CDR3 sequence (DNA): TGTGCCAGCAGCTCCCCCTATCGTGGGACTAGCGTCCACGAGCAGTACTTC. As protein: CASSSPYRGTSVHEQYF.

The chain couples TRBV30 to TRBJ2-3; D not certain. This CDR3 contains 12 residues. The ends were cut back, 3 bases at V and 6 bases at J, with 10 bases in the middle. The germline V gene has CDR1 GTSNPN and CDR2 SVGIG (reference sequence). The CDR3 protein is CAWSPETDTQYF. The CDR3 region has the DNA TGTGCCTGGAGCCCGGAGACCGATACGCAGTATTTT.

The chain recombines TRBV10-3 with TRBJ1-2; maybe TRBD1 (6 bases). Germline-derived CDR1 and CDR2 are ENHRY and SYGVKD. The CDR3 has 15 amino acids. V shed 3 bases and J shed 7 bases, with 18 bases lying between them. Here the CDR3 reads CAISDGQRERSGYTF. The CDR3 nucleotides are TGTGCCATCAGTGACGGACAGAGAGAAAGAAGTGGCTACACCTTC.

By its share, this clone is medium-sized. CDR3 nucleotides: TGTGCCAGCAGCTCGACCCGCGGCGGGTCCCAGTACTTC. Encoded protein: CASSSTRGGSQYF. V usage is TRBV13 and J usage is TRBJ2-5; tentatively, D is TRBD2 (5 bases). This CDR3 has 13 residues. The V and J ends lost 4 bases and 9 bases respectively, with 15 bases between them. CDR1 and CDR2 (germline): PRHDT, FYEKMQ (reference sequence).

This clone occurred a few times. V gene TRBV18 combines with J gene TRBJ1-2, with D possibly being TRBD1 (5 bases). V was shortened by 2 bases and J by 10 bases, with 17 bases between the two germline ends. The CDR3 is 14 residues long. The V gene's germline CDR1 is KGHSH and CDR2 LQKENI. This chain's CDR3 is CASSPSGGSDDYTF. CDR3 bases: TGTGCCAGCTCACCATCGGGGGGATCTGATGACTACACCTTC.

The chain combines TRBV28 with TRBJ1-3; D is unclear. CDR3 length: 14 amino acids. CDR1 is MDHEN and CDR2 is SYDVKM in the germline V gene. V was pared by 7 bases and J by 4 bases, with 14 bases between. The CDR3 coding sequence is TGTGCCAGCACCCCGAGGTCTGCAGGAAACACCATATATTTT. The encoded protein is CASTPRSAGNTIYF.

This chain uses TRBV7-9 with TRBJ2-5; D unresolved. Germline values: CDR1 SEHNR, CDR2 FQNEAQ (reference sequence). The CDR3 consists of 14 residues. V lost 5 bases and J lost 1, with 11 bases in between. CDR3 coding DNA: TGTGCCAGCAGCGTGACTGTGGTCCAAGAGACCCAGTACTTC. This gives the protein CASSVTVVQETQYF.

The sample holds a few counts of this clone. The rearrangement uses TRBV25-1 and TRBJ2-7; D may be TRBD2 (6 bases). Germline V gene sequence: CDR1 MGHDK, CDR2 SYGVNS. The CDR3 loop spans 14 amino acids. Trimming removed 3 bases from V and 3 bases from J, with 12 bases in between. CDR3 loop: CASSEAGGIYEQYF. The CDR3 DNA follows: TGTGCCAGCAGTGAGGCCGGCGGGATCTACGAGCAGTACTTC.

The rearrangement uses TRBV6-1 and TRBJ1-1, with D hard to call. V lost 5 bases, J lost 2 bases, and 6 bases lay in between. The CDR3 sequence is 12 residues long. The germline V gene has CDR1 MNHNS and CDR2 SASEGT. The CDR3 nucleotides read TGTGCCAGCAGTACAGCAAACACTGAAGCTTTCTTT. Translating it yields CASSTANTEAFF.

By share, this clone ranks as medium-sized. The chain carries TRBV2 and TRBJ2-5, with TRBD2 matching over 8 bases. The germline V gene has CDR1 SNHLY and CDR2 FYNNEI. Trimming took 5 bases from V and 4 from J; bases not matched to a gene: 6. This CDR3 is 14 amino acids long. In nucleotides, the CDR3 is TGTGCCAGCAGTCTGACTAGCGCGCGAGAGACCCAGTACTTC. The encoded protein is CASSLTSARETQYF.

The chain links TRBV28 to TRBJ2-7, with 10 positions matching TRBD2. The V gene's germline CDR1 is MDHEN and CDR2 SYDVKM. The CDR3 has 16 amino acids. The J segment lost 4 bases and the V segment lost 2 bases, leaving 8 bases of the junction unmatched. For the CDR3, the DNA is TGTGCCAGCAGTTTAGTACCCCTAGCGGGAGTTTACGAGCAGTACTTC. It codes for CASSLVPLAGVYEQYF.

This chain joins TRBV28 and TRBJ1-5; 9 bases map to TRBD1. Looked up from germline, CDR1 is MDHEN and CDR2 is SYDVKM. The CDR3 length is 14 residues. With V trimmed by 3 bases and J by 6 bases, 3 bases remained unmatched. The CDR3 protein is CASSLTGGGQPQHF. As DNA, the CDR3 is TGTGCCAGCAGTTTGACAGGGGGGGGTCAGCCCCAGCATTTT.

The CDR3 is CASSGTSGRETQYF. In nucleotides, the CDR3 is TGCGCCTCCTCCGGGACTAGCGGGAGGGAGACCCAGTACTTC. The J gene is TRBJ2-5, the V gene TRBV10-2; 15 nucleotides align to TRBD2. With V trimmed by 11 bases and J by 5 bases, 6 bases remained unmatched. The CDR3 loop spans 14 amino acids. CDR1 and CDR2 (germline): WSHSY, SAAADI.

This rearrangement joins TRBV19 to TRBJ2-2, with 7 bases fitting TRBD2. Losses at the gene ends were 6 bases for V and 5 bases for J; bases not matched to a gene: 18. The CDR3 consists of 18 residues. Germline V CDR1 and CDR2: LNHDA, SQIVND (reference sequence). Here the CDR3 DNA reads TGTGCCAGTAGACCCCCCCGCTATGGCGGGAGTCTTACCGGGGAGCTGTTTTTT. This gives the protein CASRPPRYGGSLTGELFF.

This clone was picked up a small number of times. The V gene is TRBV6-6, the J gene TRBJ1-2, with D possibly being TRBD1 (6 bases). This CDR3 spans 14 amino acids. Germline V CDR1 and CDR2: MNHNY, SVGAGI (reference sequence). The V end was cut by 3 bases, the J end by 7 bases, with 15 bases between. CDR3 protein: CASSYGDTRGGYTF. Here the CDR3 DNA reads TGTGCCAGCAGTTATGGGGACACAAGGGGTGGCTACACCTTC.

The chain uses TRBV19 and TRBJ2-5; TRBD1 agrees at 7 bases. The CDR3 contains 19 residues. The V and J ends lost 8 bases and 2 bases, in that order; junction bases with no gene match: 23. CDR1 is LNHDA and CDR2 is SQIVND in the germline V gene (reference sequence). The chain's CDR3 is CASAASPGTAPVFQETQYF. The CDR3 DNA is TGTGCCAGTGCTGCTAGTCCCGGGACAGCCCCCGTGTTTCAAGAGACCCAGTACTTC.

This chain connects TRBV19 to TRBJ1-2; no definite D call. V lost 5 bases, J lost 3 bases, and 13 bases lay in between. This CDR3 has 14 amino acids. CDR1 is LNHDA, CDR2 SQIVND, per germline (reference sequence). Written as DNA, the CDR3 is TGTGCCAGTAGTCTCAGGACCAGTTACTATGGCTACACCTTC. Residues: CASSLRTSYYGYTF.

The CDR3 region is CSVEGSGQPGTSGPSSYNEQFF. The CDR3 DNA is TGCAGCGTTGAAGGGTCCGGGCAACCCGGGACTAGCGGACCCAGCTCCTACAATGAGCAGTTCTTC. The chain is built from TRBV29-1 and TRBJ2-1; 11 nucleotides match TRBD2. CDR3 length equals 22 residues. V lost 1 base and J lost 0; bases outside the gene matches: 20. CDR1 is SQVTM and CDR2 is ANQGSEA in the germline V gene.

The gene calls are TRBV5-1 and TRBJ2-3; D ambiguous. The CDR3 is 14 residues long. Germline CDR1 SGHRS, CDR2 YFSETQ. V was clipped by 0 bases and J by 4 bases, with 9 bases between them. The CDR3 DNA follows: TGCGCCAGCAGCTTGGGAGCGTCCCCAGATACGCAGTATTTT. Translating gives CASSLGASPDTQYF. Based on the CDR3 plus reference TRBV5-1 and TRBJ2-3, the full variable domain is KAGVTQTPRYLIKTRGQQVTLSCSPISGHRSVSWYQQTPGQGLQFLFEYFSETQRNKGNFPGRFSGRQFSNSRSEMNVSTLELGDSALYLCASSLGASPDTQYFGPGTRLTVL.

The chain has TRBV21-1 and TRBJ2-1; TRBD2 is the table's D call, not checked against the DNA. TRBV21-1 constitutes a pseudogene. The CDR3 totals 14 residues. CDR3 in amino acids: CASSNAGAGNEQFF. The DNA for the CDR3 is TGTGCCAGCAGCAACGCGGGAGCCGGAAATGAGCAGTTCTTC.

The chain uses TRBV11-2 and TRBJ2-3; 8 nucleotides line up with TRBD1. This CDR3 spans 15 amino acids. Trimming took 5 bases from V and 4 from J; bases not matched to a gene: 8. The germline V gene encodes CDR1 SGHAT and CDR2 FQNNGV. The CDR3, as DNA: TGTGCCAGCAGCAAACAGGGGACAGGCGCAGATACGCAGTATTTT. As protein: CASSKQGTGADTQYF.

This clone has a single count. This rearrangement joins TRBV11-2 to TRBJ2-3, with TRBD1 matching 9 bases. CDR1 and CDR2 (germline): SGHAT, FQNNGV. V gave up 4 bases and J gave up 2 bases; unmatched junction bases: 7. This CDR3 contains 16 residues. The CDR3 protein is CASSSGTGLFTDTQYF. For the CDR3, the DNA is TGTGCCAGCAGCTCCGGGACAGGGTTATTCACAGATACGCAGTATTTT.

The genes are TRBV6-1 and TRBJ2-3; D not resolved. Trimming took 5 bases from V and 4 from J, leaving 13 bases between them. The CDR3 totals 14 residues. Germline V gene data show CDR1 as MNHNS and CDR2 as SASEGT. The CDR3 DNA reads TGTGCCAGCAGTAGACACCAAAACGCAGATACGCAGTATTTT. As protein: CASSRHQNADTQYF.

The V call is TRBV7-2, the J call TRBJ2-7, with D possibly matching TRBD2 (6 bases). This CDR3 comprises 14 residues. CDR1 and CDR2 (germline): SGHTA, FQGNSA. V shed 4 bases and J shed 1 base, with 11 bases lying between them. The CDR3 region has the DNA TGTGCCAGCAGCTCTCGGCTAGCGTCCTACGAGCAGTACTTC. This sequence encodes CASSSRLASYEQYF.

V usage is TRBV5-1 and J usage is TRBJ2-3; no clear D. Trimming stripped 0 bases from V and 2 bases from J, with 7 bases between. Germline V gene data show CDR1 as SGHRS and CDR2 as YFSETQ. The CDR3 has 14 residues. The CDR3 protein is CASSLGHNTDTQYF. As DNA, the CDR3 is TGCGCCAGCAGCTTGGGACATAACACAGATACGCAGTATTTT.

Here the CDR3 reads CASSLTQQDNEQFF. As DNA, the CDR3 is TGTGCCAGCAGCTTAACCCAACAGGACAATGAGCAGTTCTTC. The chain carries TRBV7-6 and TRBJ2-1; D perhaps matches TRBD1 (5 bases). From germline, CDR1 is SGHVS and CDR2 FNYEAQ. Deletions cut 2 bases from V and 5 bases from J, with 10 bases between. This CDR3 contains 14 residues.

CDR3 DNA sequence: TGTGCCAGCAGTGTCGGGAGTCCCGAGCAGTACTTC. Translating it yields CASSVGSPEQYF. The chain employs TRBV6-6 and TRBJ2-7; possibly TRBD2 for D (6 bases). CDR3 length: 12 residues. Trimming cost V 5 bases and J 6 bases, with 11 bases left between them. Germline values: CDR1 MNHNY, CDR2 SVGAGI (reference sequence).

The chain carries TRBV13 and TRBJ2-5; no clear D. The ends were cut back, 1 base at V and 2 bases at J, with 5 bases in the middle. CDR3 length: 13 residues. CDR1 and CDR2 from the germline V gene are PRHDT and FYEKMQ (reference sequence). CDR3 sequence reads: CASSLEPQETQYF. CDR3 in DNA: TGTGCCAGCAGCTTAGAGCCGCAAGAGACCCAGTACTTC.

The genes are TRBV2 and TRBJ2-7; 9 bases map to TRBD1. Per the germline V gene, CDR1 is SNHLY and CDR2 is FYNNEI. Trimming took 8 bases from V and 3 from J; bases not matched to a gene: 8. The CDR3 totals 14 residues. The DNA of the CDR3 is TGTGCCAGCGGGAACCGACAGGGGGGCTACGAGCAGTACTTC. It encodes CASGNRQGGYEQYF.

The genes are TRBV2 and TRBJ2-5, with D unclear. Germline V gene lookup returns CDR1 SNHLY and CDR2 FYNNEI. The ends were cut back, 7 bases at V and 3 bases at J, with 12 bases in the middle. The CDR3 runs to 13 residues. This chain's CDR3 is CASNPGDKETQYF. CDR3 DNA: TGTGCCAGCAATCCCGGCGATAAAGAGACCCAGTACTTC.

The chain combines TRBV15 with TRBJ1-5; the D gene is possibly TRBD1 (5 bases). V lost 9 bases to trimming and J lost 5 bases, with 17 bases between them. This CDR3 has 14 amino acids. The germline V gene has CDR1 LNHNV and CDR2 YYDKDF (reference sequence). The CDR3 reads CATSQSGPHQPQHF. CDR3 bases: TGTGCCACTTCCCAGTCGGGGCCGCATCAGCCCCAGCATTTT.